This T cell receptor beta chain comes out of a study of cytomegalovirus exposure and HLA in healthy donors. Sequenced by immunoSEQ multiplex PCR; TCRdb stores in-frame clones only, minus some. The repertoire holds more than 100,000 clones, with 88% as singletons. As to this clone: Antigen specificity is unknown.

General study points: Many donors carried some public TCRs, although rarity characterized most TCR sequences. Confirmation in vitro established that three CMV-associated chains were specific for CMV antigens.

Separate from the approximately 600-subject first cohort was the roughly 130-subject validation cohort, to which the donors belonged. Germline-derived CDR1 and CDR2 are LGHNA and YNFKEQ. V lost 4 bases and J lost 4, with 20 bases in between. The CDR3 runs to 18 residues. The chain has TRBV4-2 and TRBJ2-6; tentatively, D is TRBD2 (6 bases). The origin of this receptor is a woman between 18 and 29 years old in good health and CMV-seropositive. The sample was PBMCs. The CDR3, as DNA: TGTGCCAGCAGCCGCGGGACCGGTGGTTCGGAGGGGGCCAACGTCCTGACTTTC. It encodes CASSRGTGGSEGANVLTF.